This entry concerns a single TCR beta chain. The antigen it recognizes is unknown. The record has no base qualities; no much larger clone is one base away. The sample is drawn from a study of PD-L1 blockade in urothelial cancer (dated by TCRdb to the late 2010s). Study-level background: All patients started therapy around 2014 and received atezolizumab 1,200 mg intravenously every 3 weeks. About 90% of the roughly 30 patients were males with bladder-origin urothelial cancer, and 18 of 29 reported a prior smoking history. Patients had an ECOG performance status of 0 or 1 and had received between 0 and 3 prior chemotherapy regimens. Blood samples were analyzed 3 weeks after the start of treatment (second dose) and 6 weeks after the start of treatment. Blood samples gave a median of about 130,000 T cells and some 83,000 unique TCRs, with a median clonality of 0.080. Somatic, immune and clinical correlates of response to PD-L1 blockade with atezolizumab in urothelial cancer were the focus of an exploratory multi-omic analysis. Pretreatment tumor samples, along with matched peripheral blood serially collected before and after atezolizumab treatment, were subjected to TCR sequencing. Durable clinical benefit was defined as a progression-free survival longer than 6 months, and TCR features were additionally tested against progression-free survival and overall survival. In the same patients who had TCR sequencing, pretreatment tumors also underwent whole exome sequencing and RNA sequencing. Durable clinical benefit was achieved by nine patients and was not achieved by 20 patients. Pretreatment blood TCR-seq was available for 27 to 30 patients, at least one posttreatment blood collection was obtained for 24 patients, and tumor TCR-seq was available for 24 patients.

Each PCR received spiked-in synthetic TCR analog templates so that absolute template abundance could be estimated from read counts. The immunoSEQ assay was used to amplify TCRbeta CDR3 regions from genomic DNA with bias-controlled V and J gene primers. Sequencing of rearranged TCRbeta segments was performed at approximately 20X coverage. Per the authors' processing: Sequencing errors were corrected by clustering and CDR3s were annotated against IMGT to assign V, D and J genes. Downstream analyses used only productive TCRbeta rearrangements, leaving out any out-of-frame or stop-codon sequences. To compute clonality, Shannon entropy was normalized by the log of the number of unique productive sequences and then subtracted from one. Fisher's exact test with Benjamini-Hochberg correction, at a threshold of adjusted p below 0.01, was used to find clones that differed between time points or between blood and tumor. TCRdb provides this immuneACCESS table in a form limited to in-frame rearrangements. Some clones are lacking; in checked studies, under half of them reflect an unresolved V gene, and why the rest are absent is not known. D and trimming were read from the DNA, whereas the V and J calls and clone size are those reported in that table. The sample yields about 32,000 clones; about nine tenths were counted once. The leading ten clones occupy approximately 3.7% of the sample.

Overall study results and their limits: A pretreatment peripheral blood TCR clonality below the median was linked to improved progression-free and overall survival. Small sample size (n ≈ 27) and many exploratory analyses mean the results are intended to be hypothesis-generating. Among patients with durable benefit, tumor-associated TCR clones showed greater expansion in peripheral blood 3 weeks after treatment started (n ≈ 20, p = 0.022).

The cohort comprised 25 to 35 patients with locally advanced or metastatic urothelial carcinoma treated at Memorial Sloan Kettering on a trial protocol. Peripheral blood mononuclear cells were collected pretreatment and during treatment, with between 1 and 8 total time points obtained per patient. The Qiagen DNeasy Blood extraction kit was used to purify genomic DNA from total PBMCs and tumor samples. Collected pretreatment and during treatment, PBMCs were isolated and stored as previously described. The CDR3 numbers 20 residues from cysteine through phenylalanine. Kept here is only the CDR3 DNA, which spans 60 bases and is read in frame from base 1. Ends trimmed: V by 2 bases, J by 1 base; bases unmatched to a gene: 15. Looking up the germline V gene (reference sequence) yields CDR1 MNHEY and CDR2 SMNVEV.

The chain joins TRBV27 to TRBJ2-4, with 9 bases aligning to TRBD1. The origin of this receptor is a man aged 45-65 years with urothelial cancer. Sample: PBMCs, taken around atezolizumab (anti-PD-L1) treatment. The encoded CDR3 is CASSLGLEDGQGSAKNIQYF. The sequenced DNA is TGTGCCAGCAGTTTAGGGCTCGAGGACGGACAGGGGAGTGCCAAAAACATTCAGTACTTC.